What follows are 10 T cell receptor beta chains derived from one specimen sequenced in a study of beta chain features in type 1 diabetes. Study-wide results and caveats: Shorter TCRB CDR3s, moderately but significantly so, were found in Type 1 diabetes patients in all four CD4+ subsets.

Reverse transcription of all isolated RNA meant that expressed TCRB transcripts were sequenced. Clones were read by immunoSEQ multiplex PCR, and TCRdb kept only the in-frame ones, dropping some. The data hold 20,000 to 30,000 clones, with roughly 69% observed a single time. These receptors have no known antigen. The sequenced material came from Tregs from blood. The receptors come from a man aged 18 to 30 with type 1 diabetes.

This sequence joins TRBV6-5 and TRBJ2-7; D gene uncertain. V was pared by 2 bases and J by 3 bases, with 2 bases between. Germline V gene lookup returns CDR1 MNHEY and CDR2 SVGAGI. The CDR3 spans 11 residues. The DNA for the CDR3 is TGTGCCAGCAGTTACCACTACGAGCAGTACTTC. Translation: CASSYHYEQYF.

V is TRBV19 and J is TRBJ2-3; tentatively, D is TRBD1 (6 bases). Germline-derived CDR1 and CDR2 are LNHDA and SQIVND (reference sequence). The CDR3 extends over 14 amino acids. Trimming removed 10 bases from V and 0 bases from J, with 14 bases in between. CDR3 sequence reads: CATATGASTDTQYF. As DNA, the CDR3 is TGTGCCACCGCGACAGGCGCTAGCACAGATACGCAGTATTTT.

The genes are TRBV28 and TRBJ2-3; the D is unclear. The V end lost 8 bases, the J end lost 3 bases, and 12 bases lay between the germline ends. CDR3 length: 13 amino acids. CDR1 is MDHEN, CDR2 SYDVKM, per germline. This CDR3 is CASVRHSTDTQYF. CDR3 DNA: TGTGCCAGCGTCCGCCACAGTACAGATACGCAGTATTTT.

CDR3 in amino acids: CASSEFTSGRVPFF. CDR3 coding DNA: TGCGCCAGCAGTGAGTTTACTAGCGGGAGGGTCCCGTTCTTC. J is TRBJ2-1 and V is TRBV10-1; 13 bases line up with TRBD2. V gave up 1 base and J gave up 15 bases; unmatched junction bases: 6. The CDR3 sequence is 14 residues long. The germline gives CDR1 WNHNN, CDR2 SYGVQD (reference sequence).

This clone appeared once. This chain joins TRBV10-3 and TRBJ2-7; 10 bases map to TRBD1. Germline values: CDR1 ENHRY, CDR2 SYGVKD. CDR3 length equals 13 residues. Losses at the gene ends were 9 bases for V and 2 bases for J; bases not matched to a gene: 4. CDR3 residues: CAIAGTGAYEQYF. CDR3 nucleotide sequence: TGTGCCATAGCCGGGACAGGGGCCTACGAGCAGTACTTC.

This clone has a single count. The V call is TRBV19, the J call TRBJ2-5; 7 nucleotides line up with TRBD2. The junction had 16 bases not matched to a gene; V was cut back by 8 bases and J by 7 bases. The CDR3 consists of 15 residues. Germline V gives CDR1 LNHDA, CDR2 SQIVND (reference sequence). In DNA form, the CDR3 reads TGTGCCAGTCGATATACCTACGGGGGGTTTGGGACCCAGTACTTC. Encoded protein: CASRYTYGGFGTQYF.

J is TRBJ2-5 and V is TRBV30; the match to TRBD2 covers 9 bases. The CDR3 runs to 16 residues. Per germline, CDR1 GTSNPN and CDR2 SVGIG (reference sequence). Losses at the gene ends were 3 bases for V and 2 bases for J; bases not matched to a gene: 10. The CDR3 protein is CAWRRKGLALQETQYF. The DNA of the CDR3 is TGTGCCTGGAGGAGGAAAGGACTAGCGTTACAAGAGACCCAGTACTTC. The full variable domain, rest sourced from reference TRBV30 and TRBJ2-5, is SQTIHQWPATLVQPVGSPLSLECTVEGTSNPNLYWYRQAAGRGLQLLFYSVGIGQISSEVPQNLSASRPQDRQFILSSKKLLLSDSGFYLCAWRRKGLALQETQYFGPGTRLLVL.

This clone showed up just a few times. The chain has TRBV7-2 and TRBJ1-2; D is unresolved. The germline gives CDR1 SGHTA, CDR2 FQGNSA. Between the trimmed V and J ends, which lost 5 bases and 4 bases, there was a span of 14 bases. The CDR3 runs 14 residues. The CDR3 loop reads CASSPKTELYGYTF. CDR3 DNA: TGTGCCAGCAGCCCCAAGACTGAACTCTATGGCTACACCTTC.

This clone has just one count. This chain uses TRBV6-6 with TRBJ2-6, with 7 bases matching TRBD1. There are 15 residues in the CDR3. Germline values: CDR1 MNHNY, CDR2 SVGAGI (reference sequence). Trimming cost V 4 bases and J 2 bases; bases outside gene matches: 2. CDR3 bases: TGTGCCAGCAGTTTCGGACAGGCTGGGGCCAACGTCCTGACTTTC. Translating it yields CASSFGQAGANVLTF.

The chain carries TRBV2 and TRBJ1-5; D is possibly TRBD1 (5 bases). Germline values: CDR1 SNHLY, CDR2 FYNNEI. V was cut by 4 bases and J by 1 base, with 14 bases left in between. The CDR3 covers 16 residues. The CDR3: CASSGDSLRSNQPQHF. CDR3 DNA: TGTGCCAGCAGTGGGGACTCACTCAGGAGCAATCAGCCCCAGCATTTT.